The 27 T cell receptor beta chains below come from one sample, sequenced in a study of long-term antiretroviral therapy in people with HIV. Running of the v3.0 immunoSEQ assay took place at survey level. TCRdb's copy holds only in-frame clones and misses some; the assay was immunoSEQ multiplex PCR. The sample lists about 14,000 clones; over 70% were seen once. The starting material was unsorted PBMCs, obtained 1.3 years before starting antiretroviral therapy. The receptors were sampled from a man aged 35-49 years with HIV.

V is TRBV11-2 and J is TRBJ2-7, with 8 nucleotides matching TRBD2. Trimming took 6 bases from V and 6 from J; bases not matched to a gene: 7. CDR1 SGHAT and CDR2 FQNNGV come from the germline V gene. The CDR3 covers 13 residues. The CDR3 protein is CASRLDGGAEQYF. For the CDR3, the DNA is TGTGCCAGCAGGCTCGACGGGGGGGCCGAGCAGTACTTC.

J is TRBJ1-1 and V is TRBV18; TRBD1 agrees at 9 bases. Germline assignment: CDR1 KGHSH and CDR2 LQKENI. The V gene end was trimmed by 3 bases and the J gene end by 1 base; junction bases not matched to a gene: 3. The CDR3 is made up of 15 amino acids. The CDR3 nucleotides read TGTGCCAGCTCACCCGGACAGGGGAGGAACACTGAAGCTTTCTTT. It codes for CASSPGQGRNTEAFF. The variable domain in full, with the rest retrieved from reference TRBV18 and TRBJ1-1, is NAGVMQNPRHLVRRRGQEARLRCSPMKGHSHVYWYRQLPEEGLKFMVYLQKENIIDESGMPKERFSAEFPKEGPSILRIQQVVRGDSAAYFCASSPGQGRNTEAFFGQGTRLTVV.

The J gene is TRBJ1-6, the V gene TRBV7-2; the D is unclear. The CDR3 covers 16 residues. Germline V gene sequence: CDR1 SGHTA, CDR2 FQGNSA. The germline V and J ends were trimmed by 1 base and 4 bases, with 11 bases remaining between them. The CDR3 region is CASSLEVALYNSPLHF. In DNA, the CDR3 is TGTGCCAGCAGCTTAGAGGTGGCCTTATATAATTCACCCCTCCACTTT.

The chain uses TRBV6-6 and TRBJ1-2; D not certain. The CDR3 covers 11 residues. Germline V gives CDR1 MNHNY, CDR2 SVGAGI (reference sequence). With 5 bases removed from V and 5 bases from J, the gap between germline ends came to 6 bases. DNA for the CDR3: TGTGCCAGCAGTCCGAATTATGGCTACACCTTC. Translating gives CASSPNYGYTF.

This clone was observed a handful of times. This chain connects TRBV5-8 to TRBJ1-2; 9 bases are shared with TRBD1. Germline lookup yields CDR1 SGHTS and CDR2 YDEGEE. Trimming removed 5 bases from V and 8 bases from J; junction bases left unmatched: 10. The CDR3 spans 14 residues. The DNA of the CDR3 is TGTGCCAGCAGTTATACAGGGGGCTTTTTGGGCTACACCTTC. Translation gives CASSYTGGFLGYTF.

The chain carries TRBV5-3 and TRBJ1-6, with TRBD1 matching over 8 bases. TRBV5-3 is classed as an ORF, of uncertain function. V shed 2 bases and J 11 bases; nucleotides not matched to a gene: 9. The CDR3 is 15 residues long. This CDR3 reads CARSFYRGSWTPLHF. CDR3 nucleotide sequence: TGTGCCAGAAGCTTTTACAGGGGGAGTTGGACACCCCTCCACTTT.

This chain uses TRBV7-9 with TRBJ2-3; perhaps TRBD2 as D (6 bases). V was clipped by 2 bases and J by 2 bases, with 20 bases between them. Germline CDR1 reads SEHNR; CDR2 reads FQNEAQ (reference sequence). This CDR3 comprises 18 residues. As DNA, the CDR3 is TGTGCCAGCAGCTTATCCCAGCTCGGGAGATTCTTCACAGATACGCAGTATTTT. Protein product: CASSLSQLGRFFTDTQYF. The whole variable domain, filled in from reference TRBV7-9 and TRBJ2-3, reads DTGVSQNPRHKITKRGQNVTFRCDPISEHNRLYWYRQTLGQGPEFLTYFQNEAQLEKSRLLSDRFSAERPKGSFSTLEIQRTEQGDSAMYLCASSLSQLGRFFTDTQYFGPGTRLTVL.

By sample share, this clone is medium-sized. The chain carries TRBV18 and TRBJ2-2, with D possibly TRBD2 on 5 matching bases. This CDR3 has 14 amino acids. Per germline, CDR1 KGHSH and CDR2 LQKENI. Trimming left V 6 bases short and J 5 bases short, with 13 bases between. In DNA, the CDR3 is TGTGCCAGCTCGAATCCCTCGGGGACCGGGGAGCTGTTTTTT. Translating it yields CASSNPSGTGELFF.

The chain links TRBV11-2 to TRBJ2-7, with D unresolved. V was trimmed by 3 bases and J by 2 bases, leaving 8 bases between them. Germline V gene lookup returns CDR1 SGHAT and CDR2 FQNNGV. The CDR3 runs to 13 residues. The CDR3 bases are TGTGCCAGCAGCTTGGCACAGACCTACGAGCAGTACTTC. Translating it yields CASSLAQTYEQYF.

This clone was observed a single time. CDR3 sequence reads: CASSQIAGTSGTDTQYF. CDR3 DNA sequence: TGTGCCAGCAGCCAAATAGCAGGGACTAGCGGAACAGATACGCAGTATTTT. V usage is TRBV5-5 and J usage is TRBJ2-3, with 11 bases matching TRBD2. Losses at the gene ends were 4 bases for V and 3 bases for J; bases not matched to a gene: 10. The CDR3 totals 17 residues. Germline assignment: CDR1 SGHKS and CDR2 YYEKEE (reference sequence).

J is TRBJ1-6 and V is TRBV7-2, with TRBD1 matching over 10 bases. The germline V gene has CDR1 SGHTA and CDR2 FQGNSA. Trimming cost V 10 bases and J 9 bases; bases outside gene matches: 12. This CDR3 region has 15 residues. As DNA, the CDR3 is TGTGCCATCCACGGGGACAGGGGTATCAGTTCACCCCTCCACTTT. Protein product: CAIHGDRGISSPLHF.

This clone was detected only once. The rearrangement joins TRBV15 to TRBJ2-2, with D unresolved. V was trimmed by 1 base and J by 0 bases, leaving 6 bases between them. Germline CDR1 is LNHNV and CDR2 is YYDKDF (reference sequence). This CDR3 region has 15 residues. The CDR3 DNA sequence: TGTGCCACCAGCAGAGGGGGTCCGAACACCGGGGAGCTGTTTTTT. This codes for CATSRGGPNTGELFF.

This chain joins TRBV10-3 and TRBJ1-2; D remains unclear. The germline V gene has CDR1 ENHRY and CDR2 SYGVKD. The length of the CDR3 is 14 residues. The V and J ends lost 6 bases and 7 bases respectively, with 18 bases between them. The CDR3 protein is CAISPDGRISGYTF. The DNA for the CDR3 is TGTGCCATCAGCCCTGACGGGAGGATTAGTGGCTACACCTTC.

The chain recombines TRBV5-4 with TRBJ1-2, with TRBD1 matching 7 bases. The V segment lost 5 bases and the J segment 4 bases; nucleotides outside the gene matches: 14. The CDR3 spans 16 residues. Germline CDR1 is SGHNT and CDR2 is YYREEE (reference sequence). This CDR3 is CASSLEGGGAGYGYTF. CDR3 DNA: TGTGCCAGCAGTCTCGAGGGAGGGGGCGCGGGCTATGGCTACACCTTC.

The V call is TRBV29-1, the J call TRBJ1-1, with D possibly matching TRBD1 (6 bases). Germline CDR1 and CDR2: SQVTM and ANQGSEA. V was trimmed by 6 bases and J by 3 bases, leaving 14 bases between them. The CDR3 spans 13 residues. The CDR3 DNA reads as TGCAGCGTCCACGCGGGGGCGGACACTGAAGCTTTCTTT. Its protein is CSVHAGADTEAFF. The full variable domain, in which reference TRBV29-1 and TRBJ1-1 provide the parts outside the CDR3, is SAVISQKPSRDICQRGTSLTIQCQVDSQVTMMFWYRQQPGQSLTLIATANQGSEATYESGFVIDKFPISRPNLTFSTLTVSNMSPEDSSIYLCSVHAGADTEAFFGQGTRLTVV.

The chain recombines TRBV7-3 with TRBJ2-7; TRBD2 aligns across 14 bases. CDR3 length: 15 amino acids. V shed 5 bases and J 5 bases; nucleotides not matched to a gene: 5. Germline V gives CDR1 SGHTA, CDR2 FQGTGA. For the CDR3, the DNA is TGTGCCAGCAGCATGGGACTAGCGGGGGCCCACGAGCAGTACTTC. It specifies CASSMGLAGAHEQYF.

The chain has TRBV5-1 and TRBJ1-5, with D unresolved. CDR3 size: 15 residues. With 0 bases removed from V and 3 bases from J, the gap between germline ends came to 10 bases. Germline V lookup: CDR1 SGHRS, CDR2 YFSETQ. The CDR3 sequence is CASSLEKGYNQPQHF. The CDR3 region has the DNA TGCGCCAGCAGCTTGGAAAAGGGATACAATCAGCCCCAGCATTTT.

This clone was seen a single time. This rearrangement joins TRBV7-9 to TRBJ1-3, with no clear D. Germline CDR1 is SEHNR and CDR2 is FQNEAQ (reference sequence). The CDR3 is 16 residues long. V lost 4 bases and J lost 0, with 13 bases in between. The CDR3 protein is CASSSQDGISGNTIYF. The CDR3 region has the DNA TGTGCCAGCAGCTCCCAGGACGGCATCTCTGGAAACACCATATATTTT.

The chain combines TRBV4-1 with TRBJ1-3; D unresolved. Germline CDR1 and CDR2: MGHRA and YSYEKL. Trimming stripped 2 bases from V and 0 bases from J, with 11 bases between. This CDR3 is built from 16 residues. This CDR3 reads CASSQLSIYSGNTIYF. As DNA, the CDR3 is TGCGCCAGCAGCCAACTTTCGATCTACTCTGGAAACACCATATATTTT.

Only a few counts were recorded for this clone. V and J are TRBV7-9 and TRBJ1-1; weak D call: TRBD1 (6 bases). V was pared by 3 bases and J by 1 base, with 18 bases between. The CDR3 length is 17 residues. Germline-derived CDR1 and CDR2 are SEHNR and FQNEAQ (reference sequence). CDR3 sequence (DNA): TGTGCCAGCAGCTTGGGTGCGGGGGGCGCCGGGAACACTGAAGCTTTCTTT. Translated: CASSLGAGGAGNTEAFF.

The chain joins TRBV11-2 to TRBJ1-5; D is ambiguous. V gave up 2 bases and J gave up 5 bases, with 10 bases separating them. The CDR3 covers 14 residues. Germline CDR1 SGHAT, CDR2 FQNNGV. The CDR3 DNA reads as TGTGCCAGCAGCTTACACCGGTGGGATCAGCCCCAGCATTTT. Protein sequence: CASSLHRWDQPQHF.

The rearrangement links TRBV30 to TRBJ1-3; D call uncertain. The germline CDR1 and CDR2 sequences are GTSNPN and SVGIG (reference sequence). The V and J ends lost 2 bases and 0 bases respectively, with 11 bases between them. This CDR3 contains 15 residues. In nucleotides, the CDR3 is TGTGCCTGGAGTATGCAGGTCATCTCTGGAAACACCATATATTTT. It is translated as CAWSMQVISGNTIYF.

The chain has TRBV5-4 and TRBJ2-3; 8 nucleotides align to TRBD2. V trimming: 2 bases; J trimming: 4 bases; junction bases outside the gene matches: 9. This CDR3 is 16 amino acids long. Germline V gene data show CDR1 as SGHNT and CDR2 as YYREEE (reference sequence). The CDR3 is CASSLGLAPQSDTQYF. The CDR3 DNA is TGTGCCAGCAGCTTAGGACTAGCCCCGCAATCAGATACGCAGTATTTT.

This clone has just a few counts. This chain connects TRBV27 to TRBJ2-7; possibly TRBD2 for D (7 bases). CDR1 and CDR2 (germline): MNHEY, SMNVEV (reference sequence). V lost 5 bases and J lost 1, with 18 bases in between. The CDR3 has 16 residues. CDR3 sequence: CASSHSGGTISYEQYF. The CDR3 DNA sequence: TGTGCCAGCAGTCACTCCGGGGGGACAATTTCCTACGAGCAGTACTTC.

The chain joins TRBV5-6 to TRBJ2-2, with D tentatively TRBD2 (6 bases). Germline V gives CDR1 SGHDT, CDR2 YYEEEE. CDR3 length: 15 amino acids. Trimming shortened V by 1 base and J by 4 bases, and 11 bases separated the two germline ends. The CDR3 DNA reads TGTGCCAGCAGCTTGCTCCCCGGGGGCACCGGGGAGCTGTTTTTT. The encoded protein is CASSLLPGGTGELFF.

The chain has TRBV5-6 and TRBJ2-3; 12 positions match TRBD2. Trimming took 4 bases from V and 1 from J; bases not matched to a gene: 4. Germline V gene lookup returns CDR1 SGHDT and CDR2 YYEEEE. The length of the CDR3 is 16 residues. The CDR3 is CASSQTSGGGTDTQYF. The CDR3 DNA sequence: TGTGCCAGCAGCCAGACTAGCGGGGGTGGCACAGATACGCAGTATTTT.

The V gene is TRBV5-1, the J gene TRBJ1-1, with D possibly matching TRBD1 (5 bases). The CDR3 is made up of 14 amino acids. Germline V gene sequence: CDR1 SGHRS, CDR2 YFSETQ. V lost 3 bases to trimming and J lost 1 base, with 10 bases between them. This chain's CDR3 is CASSSGTENTEAFF. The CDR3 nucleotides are TGCGCCAGCAGCTCCGGGACGGAGAACACTGAAGCTTTCTTT.